This entry lists 7 T cell receptor beta chains sequenced from one sample in a study of blood T cell repertoires in COVID-19. Sequenced by immunoSEQ multiplex PCR; TCRdb stores in-frame clones only, minus some. The sample lists approximately 90,000 clones, approximately 78% occurring once. Sequencing input: peripheral blood. These receptor sequences come from a woman of 80 years or more with acute or convalescent COVID-19.

V is TRBV5-6 and J is TRBJ1-2, with 8 bases fitting TRBD1. CDR1 and CDR2 from the germline V gene are SGHDT and YYEEEE. CDR3 length: 16 residues. J gave up 6 bases and V 9 bases, and 19 bases lay outside the gene matches. DNA of the CDR3: TGTGCCACCCGACCGGGACAGGCGGATAGTAAAAATGGCTACACCTTC. Translating it yields CATRPGQADSKNGYTF.

About this clone itself: Other DNA sequences in this sample translate to the same CDR3. The chain is built from TRBV10-3 and TRBJ1-3; D not resolved. V gave up 6 bases and J gave up 4 bases, with 10 bases separating them. The CDR3 covers 13 residues. Germline CDR1 and CDR2: ENHRY and SYGVKD. The CDR3, as DNA: TGTGCCATCAGGGCTTCGTCCGGAAACACCATATATTTT. Translated, it gives CAIRASSGNTIYF.

The V gene is TRBV18, the J gene TRBJ2-3; 14 bases are shared with TRBD2. Looked up from germline, CDR1 is KGHSH and CDR2 is LQKENI. CDR3 length: 19 residues. J lost 1 base, V lost 1 base, and 7 bases had no gene match. The CDR3 DNA reads TGTGCCAGCTCACCACTTGGGACTAGCGGGAGCGGCGGCACAGATACGCAGTATTTT. The encoded protein is CASSPLGTSGSGGTDTQYF. Variable domain in full (rest from reference TRBV18 and TRBJ2-3): NAGVMQNPRHLVRRRGQEARLRCSPMKGHSHVYWYRQLPEEGLKFMVYLQKENIIDESGMPKERFSAEFPKEGPSILRIQQVVRGDSAAYFCASSPLGTSGSGGTDTQYFGPGTRLTVL.

The chain recombines TRBV5-1 with TRBJ1-6; D is unclear. The CDR3 consists of 20 residues. CDR1 and CDR2 from the germline V gene are SGHRS and YFSETQ. Trimming pared 3 bases from V and 5 bases from J, leaving 27 bases between. The CDR3 bases are TGCGCCAGCAGCTCTGGACTTCGGACCCAATACCCCAAGGATAATTCACCCCTCCACTTT. Translating it yields CASSSGLRTQYPKDNSPLHF.

In nucleotides, the CDR3 is TGCAGTGCTAGTCCATCGGCGGGATTCACAGATACGCAGTATTTT. As protein: CSASPSAGFTDTQYF. The chain couples TRBV20-1 to TRBJ2-3; D may be TRBD2 (6 bases). The CDR3 has 15 residues. Between the trimmed V and J ends, which lost 3 bases and 2 bases, there was a span of 15 bases. Germline CDR1 and CDR2: DFQATT and SNEGSKA (reference sequence).

The chain combines TRBV19 with TRBJ1-1; the D gene is possibly TRBD1 (6 bases). CDR3 length: 13 residues. CDR1 LNHDA and CDR2 SQIVND come from the germline V gene (reference sequence). V was pared by 1 base and J by 8 bases, with 11 bases between. CDR3 nucleotides: TGTGCCAGTAGTATAGTATCAGGGGAGGAAGCTTTCTTT. Encoded protein: CASSIVSGEEAFF.

The chain combines TRBV2 with TRBJ1-2; D is unresolved. Trimming removed 9 bases from V and 2 bases from J, with 10 bases in between. Per germline, CDR1 SNHLY and CDR2 FYNNEI. The CDR3 has 12 residues. CDR3 in amino acids: CAREGGNYGYTF. The CDR3 nucleotides read TGTGCCAGGGAGGGAGGGAACTATGGCTACACCTTC.